Below, 26 T cell receptor beta chains from the same sample are listed, as sequenced in a study of cytomegalovirus exposure and HLA in healthy donors. PCR amplification relied on 60 Vbeta primers (plus 13 Jbeta primers). Clones were read by immunoSEQ multiplex PCR, and TCRdb kept only the in-frame ones, dropping some. The data contain 97,000 or so clones, around 68% of them seen just once; the ten biggest clones take up about 2.5%. The sample was PBMCs. The receptors were gathered from a man in his fifties or sixties in good health and CMV-seronegative.

The chain employs TRBV7-9 and TRBJ2-1, with 7 bases lining up with TRBD2. The V and J ends lost 5 bases and 0 bases, in that order; junction bases with no gene match: 10. Looked up from germline, CDR1 is SEHNR and CDR2 is FQNEAQ (reference sequence). This CDR3 is 17 amino acids long. CDR3 loop: CASSEPPWEGSYNEQFF. The DNA of the CDR3 is TGTGCCAGCAGCGAACCCCCCTGGGAGGGCTCCTACAATGAGCAGTTCTTC.

This clone showed up just a few times. The chain is built from TRBV7-6 and TRBJ2-3, with D tentatively TRBD1 (6 bases). Trimming shortened V by 0 bases and J by 0 bases, and 10 bases separated the two germline ends. The CDR3 sequence is 16 residues long. Germline CDR1 reads SGHVS; CDR2 reads FNYEAQ. The CDR3 protein is CASSLAGTLSTDTQYF. CDR3 bases: TGTGCCAGCAGCTTAGCCGGGACACTTAGCACAGATACGCAGTATTTT.

This clone occurred a few times. The chain combines TRBV28 with TRBJ2-5; 13 positions match TRBD2. The length of the CDR3 is 15 residues. The V gene's germline CDR1 is MDHEN and CDR2 SYDVKM. Trimming removed 6 bases from V and 5 bases from J; junction bases left unmatched: 6. The CDR3 sequence is CASSVTSGRVETQYF. CDR3 nucleotides: TGTGCCAGCAGCGTTACTAGCGGGAGGGTCGAGACCCAGTACTTC. The full variable domain, its missing parts supplied by reference TRBV28 and TRBJ2-5, is DVKVTQSSRYLVKRTGEKVFLECVQDMDHENMFWYRQDPGLGLRLIYFSYDVKMKEKGDIPEGYSVSREKKERFSLILESASTNQTSMYLCASSVTSGRVETQYFGPGTRLLVL.

This clone has more than one count but fewer than ten. The chain recombines TRBV6-5 with TRBJ2-5; no clear D gene. CDR1 MNHEY and CDR2 SVGAGI come from the germline V gene. The CDR3 contains 15 residues. V lost 0 bases, J lost 11 bases, and 19 bases lay in between. The chain's CDR3 is CASSYSFTRPGEQYF. Here the CDR3 DNA reads TGTGCCAGCAGTTACTCTTTCACCCGGCCCGGAGAGCAGTACTTC.

V usage is TRBV6-5 and J usage is TRBJ2-2, with D hard to call. The CDR3 is made up of 11 amino acids. The V and J ends lost 6 bases and 4 bases respectively, with 3 bases between them. From germline, CDR1 is MNHEY and CDR2 SVGAGI. The CDR3 loop is CASSRTGELFF. Written as DNA, the CDR3 is TGTGCCAGCAGCCGCACCGGGGAGCTGTTTTTT.

This clone was detected only a few times. J is TRBJ1-2 and V is TRBV28; D call uncertain. Deletions cut 7 bases from V and 4 bases from J, with 7 bases between. The CDR3 spans 11 residues. The germline V gene encodes CDR1 MDHEN and CDR2 SYDVKM. Written as DNA, the CDR3 is TGTGCCAGCAACGGAGGCTATGGCTACACCTTC. Translated: CASNGGYGYTF.

V gene TRBV7-2 combines with J gene TRBJ2-1; a possible D gene is TRBD1 (6 bases). This CDR3 region has 13 residues. V lost 5 bases and J lost 4, with 9 bases in between. Looked up from germline, CDR1 is SGHTA and CDR2 is FQGNSA. This chain's CDR3 is CASSPGQYNEQFF. In nucleotides, the CDR3 is TGTGCCAGCAGCCCCGGACAGTACAATGAGCAGTTCTTC.

The J gene is TRBJ2-7, the V gene TRBV15; D may be TRBD1 (5 bases). Germline CDR1 and CDR2: LNHNV and YYDKDF (reference sequence). Trimming cost V 2 bases and J 5 bases, with 13 bases left between them. The CDR3 is made up of 14 amino acids. The CDR3 spells CATSRQGVLDEQYF. In DNA, the CDR3 is TGTGCCACCAGCAGACAGGGCGTATTGGACGAGCAGTACTTC.

The V gene is TRBV10-3, the J gene TRBJ2-2; possibly TRBD1 for D (6 bases). This CDR3 has 14 amino acids. Germline loops: CDR1 ENHRY, CDR2 SYGVKD. Trimming pared 6 bases from V and 4 bases from J, leaving 12 bases between. Here the CDR3 DNA reads TGTGCCATCAGGCAGGACAGTGGCACCGGGGAGCTGTTTTTT. The encoded protein is CAIRQDSGTGELFF.

The chain is built from TRBV27 and TRBJ2-7, with TRBD2 identical over 10 bases. The CDR3 loop spans 17 amino acids. Germline trimming cut 0 bases from V and 3 bases from J; bases unmatched to any gene: 8. Germline CDR1 reads MNHEY; CDR2 reads SMNVEV (reference sequence). The CDR3 protein is CASSLSHLSGGGYEQYF. The CDR3 DNA follows: TGTGCCAGCAGTTTATCCCACCTAAGCGGGGGGGGCTACGAGCAGTACTTC.

V gene TRBV4-3 combines with J gene TRBJ1-4; D gene ambiguous. In germline, CDR1 is LGHNA, CDR2 YSLEER. The V and J ends lost 4 bases and 2 bases respectively, with 11 bases between them. The CDR3 is 15 amino acids. CDR3 sequence (DNA): TGCGCCAGCAGCCCTCTCAGATCTACTAATGAAAAACTGTTTTTT. It yields the protein CASSPLRSTNEKLFF.

The table lists this clone with many counts. V gene TRBV19 combines with J gene TRBJ1-1; D gene uncertain. Trimming stripped 2 bases from V and 0 bases from J, with 7 bases between. This CDR3 spans 14 amino acids. Germline assignment: CDR1 LNHDA and CDR2 SQIVND (reference sequence). The CDR3 DNA follows: TGTGCCAGTAGTATACGGGGAGTGAACACTGAAGCTTTCTTT. It is translated as CASSIRGVNTEAFF.

This clone was seen just once. The V and J genes are TRBV11-2 and TRBJ1-1; D uncertain. From germline, CDR1 is SGHAT and CDR2 FQNNGV. The CDR3 is made up of 14 amino acids. The V end lost 1 base, the J end lost 1 base, and 7 bases lay between the germline ends. The CDR3 nucleotides read TGTGCCAGCAGCTTAGGCAACAGGAACACTGAAGCTTTCTTT. It codes for CASSLGNRNTEAFF.

This clone was counted between two and nine times. The rearrangement uses TRBV2 and TRBJ1-6, with D possibly matching TRBD1 (6 bases). Trimming took 2 bases from V and 8 from J, leaving 10 bases between them. The germline V gene has CDR1 SNHLY and CDR2 FYNNEI. The CDR3 length is 14 residues. The CDR3 nucleotides read TGTGCCAGCAGTGAATGGCAGGGGCATTCACCCCTCCACTTT. Residues: CASSEWQGHSPLHF.

This clone came up a few times. The rearrangement uses TRBV27 and TRBJ1-4; TRBD1 is a possible D gene (6 bases). V was trimmed by 5 bases and J by 7 bases, leaving 14 bases between them. Germline-derived CDR1 and CDR2 are MNHEY and SMNVEV (reference sequence). This CDR3 is 14 amino acids long. CDR3 in DNA: TGTGCCAGCAGTCTACAGGGCCGATCTGAAAAACTGTTTTTT. Its translation is CASSLQGRSEKLFF.

This sequence joins TRBV4-2 and TRBJ2-5; 14 bases line up with TRBD2. Germline V lookup: CDR1 LGHNA, CDR2 YNFKEQ. Trimming removed 4 bases from V and 5 bases from J; junction bases left unmatched: 9. This CDR3 spans 17 amino acids. CDR3 sequence: CASSLSGTSGSVETQYF. In DNA form, the CDR3 reads TGTGCCAGCAGCCTTTCCGGGACTAGCGGGAGTGTTGAGACCCAGTACTTC.

The CDR3 DNA reads as TGCGCCAGCAGCTTGGAGGCGGCACTTCGGTCGGCAAAACTAGCCAAAAACATTCAGTACTTC. The encoded protein is CASSLEAALRSAKLAKNIQYF. The chain carries TRBV5-1 and TRBJ2-4; D call uncertain. V lost 0 bases, J lost 0 bases, and 25 bases lay in between. The germline gives CDR1 SGHRS, CDR2 YFSETQ. This CDR3 has 21 residues. The entire variable domain, with the rest obtained from reference TRBV5-1 and TRBJ2-4, is as follows: KAGVTQTPRYLIKTRGQQVTLSCSPISGHRSVSWYQQTPGQGLQFLFEYFSETQRNKGNFPGRFSGRQFSNSRSEMNVSTLELGDSALYLCASSLEAALRSAKLAKNIQYFGAGTRLSVL.

V and J are TRBV25-1 and TRBJ2-2; unclear D gene. V dropped 0 bases and J dropped 6 bases, with 11 bases sitting between them. This CDR3 region has 15 residues. Germline V gene lookup returns CDR1 MGHDK and CDR2 SYGVNS. The chain's CDR3 is CASSEYPGEAGELFF. CDR3 DNA: TGTGCCAGCAGTGAATACCCGGGTGAAGCCGGGGAGCTGTTTTTT.

The chain uses TRBV6-5 and TRBJ1-5, with TRBD1 identical over 8 bases. Trimming cost V 6 bases and J 2 bases; bases outside gene matches: 0. This CDR3 is 13 amino acids long. Germline CDR1 MNHEY, CDR2 SVGAGI. The CDR3 bases are TGTGCCAGCAGGGACAGGGGCAATCAGCCCCAGCATTTT. The encoded protein is CASRDRGNQPQHF.

The chain couples TRBV5-1 to TRBJ1-1, with D possibly being TRBD1 (5 bases). V was cut by 7 bases and J by 1 base, with 17 bases left in between. CDR1 is SGHRS and CDR2 is YFSETQ in the germline V gene. CDR3 size: 15 residues. Written as DNA, the CDR3 is TGCGCCAGCTGTGGGGGGTCAAATCCGAACACTGAAGCTTTCTTT. It translates to CASCGGSNPNTEAFF.

The chain employs TRBV6-5 and TRBJ1-5; no clear D gene. The germline gives CDR1 MNHEY, CDR2 SVGAGI. V was shortened by 5 bases and J by 2 bases, with 10 bases between the two germline ends. The CDR3 has 14 residues. This CDR3 is CASSLSPGNQPQHF. The CDR3 DNA sequence: TGTGCCAGCAGTCTTTCCCCCGGCAATCAGCCCCAGCATTTT.

The rearrangement joins TRBV27 to TRBJ2-7; 9 nucleotides line up with TRBD1. Looked up from germline, CDR1 is MNHEY and CDR2 is SMNVEV (reference sequence). There are 16 residues in the CDR3. With 5 bases clipped from V and 5 bases from J, the junction kept 13 bases outside the gene matches. The CDR3 DNA is TGTGCCAGCAGTCCAGACCTGGGGACAGGGCCTGACGAGCAGTACTTC. It translates to CASSPDLGTGPDEQYF.

The genes are TRBV28 and TRBJ2-7, with D perhaps TRBD1 (6 bases). The V end lost 5 bases, the J end lost 5 bases, and 19 bases lay between the germline ends. The CDR3 consists of 15 residues. Germline V lookup: CDR1 MDHEN, CDR2 SYDVKM. The CDR3 is CASSPTPTGKHEQYF. In DNA, the CDR3 is TGTGCCAGCAGTCCCACGCCCACAGGGAAGCACGAGCAGTACTTC.

This rearrangement joins TRBV5-6 to TRBJ1-6; D gene ambiguous. The CDR3 is 15 amino acids. V was cut by 4 bases and J by 1 base, with 9 bases left in between. Germline CDR1 reads SGHDT; CDR2 reads YYEEEE. The CDR3 nucleotides are TGTGCCAGCAGCACTAGACGTTCCTATAATTCACCCCTCCACTTT. Its translation: CASSTRRSYNSPLHF.

This chain links TRBV6-1 with TRBJ2-2; TRBD1 is a possible D gene (5 bases). Germline values: CDR1 MNHNS, CDR2 SASEGT. The CDR3 consists of 14 residues. Deletions cut 6 bases from V and 0 bases from J, with 8 bases between. The CDR3 reads CASRLQANTGELFF. The CDR3 DNA follows: TGTGCCAGCAGACTACAGGCGAACACCGGGGAGCTGTTTTTT.

The V gene is TRBV29-1, the J gene TRBJ1-2; possible D gene TRBD1, 5 bases. Germline V CDR1 and CDR2: SQVTM, ANQGSEA. Trimming took off 4 bases at V and 4 bases at J, with 10 bases between the two ends. CDR3 length: 12 residues. In nucleotides, the CDR3 is TGCAGCGTTGGCTTGGGGGGCTATGGCTACACCTTC. It yields the protein CSVGLGGYGYTF.